The 12 T cell receptor beta chains below come from one sample, sequenced in a study of a mutant IDH1 vaccine in newly diagnosed glioma. Time point noted: week 23, last vaccination. The vaccine gave 300 ug of a 20-mer mutant IDH1 peptide subcutaneously per dose. Their recognized antigens are unknown. Clones were read by immunoSEQ multiplex PCR, and TCRdb kept only the in-frame ones, dropping some. The data contain about 72,000 clones, 84% of them seen just once; the ten biggest clones take up less than 15%. The input for sequencing was PBMCs, taken from a glioma patient whose treatment included an IDH1 peptide vaccine. Every receptor here comes from a man younger than 35 with glioma.

The chain employs TRBV7-2 and TRBJ2-7; 14 bases are a match to TRBD2. Germline V gene lookup returns CDR1 SGHTA and CDR2 FQGNSA. The ends lost 3 bases at V and 4 bases at J; junction bases unmatched: 8. The CDR3 totals 17 residues. The CDR3 nucleotides read TGTGCCAGCAGCTTGACCGGGACTAGCGGGAGAGGGTACGAGCAGTACTTC. This codes for CASSLTGTSGRGYEQYF.

V and J are TRBV7-2 and TRBJ1-1, with D hard to call. The CDR3 runs 11 residues. Looked up from germline, CDR1 is SGHTA and CDR2 is FQGNSA. The V end was cut by 1 base, the J end by 11 bases, with 8 bases between. The CDR3 DNA sequence: TGTGCCAGCAGCTTAGATGGCGGCGCTTTCTTT. Encoded protein: CASSLDGGAFF.

By frequency in the sample, this clone is medium-sized. The chain is built from TRBV13 and TRBJ2-3; D possibly corresponds to TRBD2 (6 bases). V shed 5 bases and J shed 5 bases, with 11 bases lying between them. Per germline, CDR1 PRHDT and CDR2 FYEKMQ (reference sequence). The CDR3 runs to 13 residues. The chain's CDR3 is CASSLSGVDTQYF. The CDR3 DNA is TGTGCCAGCAGCCTCTCGGGGGTAGATACGCAGTATTTT. Combining the CDR3 with reference TRBV13 and TRBJ2-3 gives the whole variable domain AAGVIQSPRHLIKEKRETATLKCYPIPRHDTVYWYQQGPGQDPQFLISFYEKMQSDKGSIPDRFSAQQFSDYHSELNMSSLELGDSALYFCASSLSGVDTQYFGPGTRLTVL.

The chain uses TRBV7-9 and TRBJ1-1; 7 nucleotides agree with TRBD1. Germline lookup yields CDR1 SEHNR and CDR2 FQNEAQ (reference sequence). This CDR3 is built from 12 residues. V trimming: 5 bases; J trimming: 6 bases; junction bases outside the gene matches: 3. Here the CDR3 reads CASSGTEAEAFF. DNA of the CDR3: TGTGCCAGCAGCGGGACAGAAGCTGAAGCTTTCTTT.

As DNA, the CDR3 is TGCGCCAGCAGCCAAGATCGGGCGAGCCAGGGGACTGAAGCTTTCTTT. Encoded protein: CASSQDRASQGTEAFF. V and J are TRBV4-3 and TRBJ1-1; D might be TRBD1 (6 bases). This CDR3 spans 16 amino acids. The V gene's germline CDR1 is LGHNA and CDR2 YSLEER. V lost 0 bases, J lost 5 bases, and 16 bases lay in between.

The J gene is TRBJ2-4, the V gene TRBV2; TRBD2 might be the D (5 bases). The CDR3 spans 15 residues. V was shortened by 6 bases and J by 0 bases, with 12 bases between the two germline ends. Looked up from germline, CDR1 is SNHLY and CDR2 is FYNNEI. The CDR3 nucleotides read TGTGCCAGCAGCGAGGGCTCAGGAGCCAAAAACATTCAGTACTTC. This codes for CASSEGSGAKNIQYF.

This clone was counted a few times. The chain employs TRBV30 and TRBJ1-5, with D possibly being TRBD1 (5 bases). Germline V CDR1 and CDR2: GTSNPN, SVGIG (reference sequence). The CDR3 is 15 amino acids. Trimming took off 0 bases at V and 0 bases at J, with 9 bases between the two ends. CDR3 protein: CAWSVGTGSNQPQHF. CDR3 coding DNA: TGTGCCTGGAGTGTGGGAACAGGTAGCAATCAGCCCCAGCATTTT.

The chain couples TRBV5-6 to TRBJ2-5; no reliable D call. Germline V CDR1 and CDR2: SGHDT, YYEEEE. The V gene lost 3 bases and the J gene lost 2 bases, with 8 bases spanning the gap. The CDR3 has 13 amino acids. The CDR3 region is CASSSRRQETQYF. The CDR3, as DNA: TGTGCCAGCAGCTCGCGACGGCAAGAGACCCAGTACTTC.

Only a few counts were recorded for this clone. This chain joins TRBV5-6 and TRBJ1-5; D may be TRBD1 (5 bases). Trimming cost V 5 bases and J 5 bases, with 14 bases left between them. Germline V gene lookup returns CDR1 SGHDT and CDR2 YYEEEE. The CDR3 consists of 14 residues. CDR3 region: CASSSTLGDQPQHF. In nucleotides, the CDR3 is TGTGCCAGCAGTTCGACCTTAGGGGATCAGCCCCAGCATTTT. The full variable domain, rest sourced from reference TRBV5-6 and TRBJ1-5, is DAGVTQSPTHLIKTRGQQVTLRCSPKSGHDTVSWYQQALGQGPQFIFQYYEEEERQRGNFPDRFSGHQFPNYSSELNVNALLLGDSALYLCASSSTLGDQPQHFGDGTRLSIL.

The chain joins TRBV7-9 to TRBJ1-2; D not certain. V was cut by 3 bases and J by 6 bases, with 8 bases left in between. Germline CDR1 reads SEHNR; CDR2 reads FQNEAQ (reference sequence). This CDR3 region has 12 residues. The CDR3 loop is CASSFPGHGYTF. DNA for the CDR3: TGTGCCAGCAGCTTCCCCGGGCATGGCTACACCTTC.

The chain links TRBV2 to TRBJ1-2; 7 nucleotides line up with TRBD1. J gave up 5 bases and V 1 base, and 4 bases lay outside the gene matches. CDR1 is SNHLY and CDR2 is FYNNEI in the germline V gene. The CDR3 sequence is 14 residues long. The CDR3 protein is CASSEVRGLYGYTF. CDR3 nucleotide sequence: TGTGCCAGCAGTGAAGTGAGGGGGCTGTATGGCTACACCTTC. The full variable domain, completed using reference TRBV2 and TRBJ1-2, is EPEVTQTPSHQVTQMGQEVILRCVPISNHLYFYWYRQILGQKVEFLVSFYNNEISEKSEIFDDQFSVERPDGSNFTLKIRSTKLEDSAMYFCASSEVRGLYGYTFGSGTRLTVV.

The chain joins TRBV7-6 to TRBJ1-1; TRBD1 might be the D (5 bases). This CDR3 is 14 amino acids long. The germline V gene has CDR1 SGHVS and CDR2 FNYEAQ. V lost 4 bases to trimming and J lost 3 bases, with 12 bases between them. In nucleotides, the CDR3 is TGTGCCAGCAGCTACGGAGAGGGGTACACTGAAGCTTTCTTT. Translating gives CASSYGEGYTEAFF. Full variable domain (rest looked up from reference TRBV7-6 and TRBJ1-1): GAGVSQSPRYKVTKRGQDVALRCDPISGHVSLYWYRQALGQGPEFLTYFNYEAQQDKSGLPNDRFSAERPEGSISTLTIQRTEQRDSAMYRCASSYGEGYTEAFFGQGTRLTVV.